The 22 T cell receptor beta chains presented below share a single source sample, sequenced in a study of cytomegalovirus exposure and HLA in healthy donors. PCR was performed using 60 Vbeta and 13 Jbeta primers. TCRdb's table, derived via immunoSEQ multiplex PCR, lists solely in-frame clones and lacks some. The table has under 300,000 clones, just over 85% seen once; the top ten hold about 4%. The sequenced sample was PBMCs. The receptors shown here come from a middle-aged man in good health and CMV-seropositive.

The DNA for the CDR3 is TGCGCCAGCAGCCACCCGAATGCGGGGGAAGAGACCCAGTACTTC. The encoded protein is CASSHPNAGEETQYF. V gene TRBV4-1 combines with J gene TRBJ2-5, with 7 bases lining up with TRBD2. Trimming took 3 bases from V and 3 from J; bases not matched to a gene: 7. The CDR3 sequence is 15 residues long. Germline V lookup: CDR1 MGHRA, CDR2 YSYEKL.

The V call is TRBV6-5, the J call TRBJ1-4, with 9 positions matching TRBD1. CDR1 is MNHEY, CDR2 SVGAGI, per germline. The CDR3 loop spans 15 amino acids. With V trimmed by 7 bases and J by 8 bases, 11 bases remained unmatched. In DNA form, the CDR3 reads TGTGCCAGCAACGGACAGGGGAGAGTAGGGGAAAAACTGTTTTTT. It translates to CASNGQGRVGEKLFF.

The V gene is TRBV28, the J gene TRBJ2-1; 8 positions match TRBD2. The J segment lost 5 bases and the V segment lost 5 bases, leaving 8 bases of the junction unmatched. The germline gives CDR1 MDHEN, CDR2 SYDVKM. This CDR3 contains 15 residues. CDR3 protein: CASSPPGGGHNEQFF. The CDR3, as DNA: TGTGCCAGCAGTCCGCCGGGGGGGGGTCACAATGAGCAGTTCTTC.

This chain joins TRBV11-3 and TRBJ2-1; TRBD1 agrees at 7 bases. The CDR3 is 16 residues long. J lost 8 bases, V lost 4 bases, and 14 bases had no gene match. Looked up from germline, CDR1 is SGHNT and CDR2 is YENEEA. CDR3 DNA sequence: TGTGCCAGCAGCTATCTCCGGGACAGTGGGGAACATGAGCAGTTCTTC. Its protein is CASSYLRDSGEHEQFF.

V is TRBV28 and J is TRBJ2-5; D gene unclear. The J call is uncertain, as TRBJ2-7 better fits the DNA end. CDR1 MDHEN and CDR2 SYDVKM come from the germline V gene. This CDR3 region has 14 residues. The DNA of the CDR3 is TGTGCCAGCAGTTTATCCAGGTCCCCCTACGAGCAGTACTTC. It translates to CASSLSRSPYEQYF.

The chain recombines TRBV5-5 with TRBJ1-5; D not resolved. Germline V gives CDR1 SGHKS, CDR2 YYEKEE (reference sequence). The CDR3 has 15 residues. V dropped 2 bases and J dropped 0 bases, with 9 bases sitting between them. DNA for the CDR3: TGTGCCAGCAGCTTCGGCGGGCTTAGCAATCAGCCCCAGCATTTT. Translated, it gives CASSFGGLSNQPQHF.

The chain couples TRBV28 to TRBJ1-5, with 7 bases that match TRBD1. There are 15 residues in the CDR3. The V and J ends lost 6 bases and 3 bases, in that order; junction bases with no gene match: 8. CDR1 is MDHEN and CDR2 is SYDVKM in the germline V gene. The CDR3 loop is CASSPKGAYNQPQHF. CDR3 nucleotide sequence: TGTGCCAGCAGCCCCAAGGGGGCCTACAATCAGCCCCAGCATTTT.

CDR3 region: CASRVQGAADIQYF. In DNA, the CDR3 is TGTGCCAGCAGAGTACAGGGGGCTGCGGACATTCAGTACTTC. The chain couples TRBV2 to TRBJ2-4, with 9 bases that match TRBD1. V shed 6 bases and J 8 bases; nucleotides not matched to a gene: 8. This CDR3 comprises 14 residues. Germline V gene sequence: CDR1 SNHLY, CDR2 FYNNEI.

Only a few counts were recorded for this clone. The genes are TRBV9 and TRBJ2-1, with 7 bases aligning to TRBD2. Germline assignment: CDR1 SGDLS and CDR2 YYNGEE. The CDR3 contains 15 residues. Trimming cost V 4 bases and J 0 bases; bases outside gene matches: 4. As DNA, the CDR3 is TGTGCCAGCAGCTCCCTAGCGGACTCCTACAATGAGCAGTTCTTC. It specifies CASSSLADSYNEQFF.

The chain couples TRBV5-1 to TRBJ2-3; D is uncertain. The CDR3 sequence is 12 residues long. V lost 4 bases, J lost 6 bases, and 9 bases lay in between. From germline, CDR1 is SGHRS and CDR2 YFSETQ. CDR3 DNA sequence: TGCGCCAGCAGCCCTAATCGGGATACGCAGTATTTT. Translating gives CASSPNRDTQYF.

In the case of this clone: One end of the junction is discordant with germline, which a read error may explain. This chain uses TRBV18 with TRBJ2-1; D is possibly TRBD2 (5 bases). The CDR3 runs 13 residues. In germline, CDR1 is KGHSH, CDR2 LQKENI. The CDR3 protein is CASSPPDYYEQFF. In DNA, the CDR3 is TGTGCCAGCTCACCACCCGACTACTATGAGCAGTTCTTC. Drawing the rest from reference TRBV18 and TRBJ2-1, the complete variable domain is NAGVMQNPRHLVRRRGQEARLRCSPMKGHSHVYWYRQLPEEGLKFMVYLQKENIIDESGMPKERFSAEFPKEGPSILRIQQVVRGDSAAYFCASSPPDYYEQFFGPGTRLTVL.

CDR3 nucleotides: TGTGCCAGCAGCGAGGAGCGGGAGGGGAGCACAGATACGCAGTATTTT. Its protein is CASSEEREGSTDTQYF. This chain joins TRBV9 and TRBJ2-3; TRBD2 agrees at 10 bases. This CDR3 is built from 16 residues. The germline gives CDR1 SGDLS, CDR2 YYNGEE. The V segment lost 3 bases and the J segment 0 bases; nucleotides outside the gene matches: 4.

The chain combines TRBV5-1 with TRBJ1-1; 8 nucleotides align to TRBD1. V was pared by 2 bases and J by 6 bases, with 3 bases of the junction left unmatched. Germline V CDR1 and CDR2: SGHRS, YFSETQ. This CDR3 spans 13 amino acids. The CDR3, as DNA: TGCGCCAGCAGCTTACTACAGGGGGCTGAAGCTTTCTTT. Amino acid sequence: CASSLLQGAEAFF.

This chain uses TRBV27 with TRBJ2-5; 8 nucleotides align to TRBD2. V shed 6 bases and J 1 base; nucleotides not matched to a gene: 16. CDR1 MNHEY and CDR2 SMNVEV come from the germline V gene (reference sequence). The CDR3 length is 18 residues. CDR3: CASSHGDREGIFQETQYF. CDR3 DNA sequence: TGTGCCAGCAGCCATGGAGACCGGGAGGGGATCTTCCAAGAGACCCAGTACTTC.

This sequence joins TRBV25-1 and TRBJ2-1; D unresolved. The CDR3 length is 14 residues. From germline, CDR1 is MGHDK and CDR2 SYGVNS. V lost 5 bases and J 6 bases, leaving 14 bases between the germline ends. The DNA of the CDR3 is TGTGCCAGCAGTCAGGCCCTATTTTTCAATGAGCAGTTCTTC. Translated, it gives CASSQALFFNEQFF.

J is TRBJ1-2 and V is TRBV5-1; a weak D match, TRBD1 (5 bases). Trimming removed 0 bases at V and 2 bases at J, with 11 bases between. CDR1 is SGHRS and CDR2 is YFSETQ in the germline V gene. CDR3 size: 15 residues. DNA of the CDR3: TGCGCCAGCAGCTTGGAAGGGGCAGGGAACTATGGCTACACCTTC. This sequence encodes CASSLEGAGNYGYTF.

This sequence joins TRBV7-6 and TRBJ2-2; TRBD2 aligns across 7 bases. Trimming at V came to 5 bases and at J to 6 bases, leaving 6 bases not matched to a gene. The CDR3 extends over 14 amino acids. Germline V CDR1 and CDR2: SGHVS, FNYEAQ. The CDR3 region is CASSASTSAGELFF. CDR3 in DNA: TGTGCCAGCAGCGCGTCTACTAGCGCCGGGGAGCTGTTTTTT.

This clone was detected a few times. The chain carries TRBV6-1 and TRBJ2-2; 9 positions agree with TRBD1. The CDR3 totals 15 residues. Germline CDR1 MNHNS, CDR2 SASEGT. V lost 5 bases to trimming and J lost 4 bases; unmatched junction nucleotides: 5. CDR3 nucleotides: TGTGCCAGCAGTTCGATGGACAGGGGCACCGGGGAGCTGTTTTTT. The encoded protein is CASSSMDRGTGELFF.

The rearrangement links TRBV9 to TRBJ1-3; tentatively, D is TRBD1 (6 bases). The germline gives CDR1 SGDLS, CDR2 YYNGEE. The CDR3 is made up of 14 amino acids. V was clipped by 4 bases and J by 2 bases, with 10 bases between them. The DNA for the CDR3 is TGTGCCAGCAGCCCAACAGGGACTGGAAACACCATATATTTT. Its translation: CASSPTGTGNTIYF.

The rearrangement uses TRBV5-1 and TRBJ1-2; 12 bases are a match to TRBD1. Germline V gene sequence: CDR1 SGHRS, CDR2 YFSETQ. The V segment lost 5 bases and the J segment 7 bases; nucleotides outside the gene matches: 9. The CDR3 has 15 residues. The CDR3 nucleotides read TGCGCCAGCAGGCCCCTCCGGGACAGGGGGCTTGGCTACACCTTC. This translates into CASRPLRDRGLGYTF.

The count of this clone is one. The chain has TRBV18 and TRBJ1-4; TRBD1 is a possible D gene (5 bases). Looked up from germline, CDR1 is KGHSH and CDR2 is LQKENI. The CDR3 sequence is 17 residues long. Trimming left V 3 bases short and J 8 bases short, with 22 bases between. CDR3 in DNA: TGTGCCAGCTCACCTGGGGCAGGATACGACCTGGGGGAAAAACTGTTTTTT. This translates into CASSPGAGYDLGEKLFF.

The chain couples TRBV5-1 to TRBJ1-2, with a weak D call TRBD1 (6 bases). The germline V and J ends were trimmed by 4 bases and 5 bases, with 24 bases remaining between them. Per the germline V gene, CDR1 is SGHRS and CDR2 is YFSETQ. This CDR3 spans 17 amino acids. CDR3 loop: CASSPSGGAGLTYGYTF. The CDR3, as DNA: TGCGCCAGCAGCCCCTCCGGGGGGGCAGGGCTTACTTATGGCTACACCTTC.